Presented here are 21 T cell receptor beta chains from one specimen sequenced in a study of blood T cell repertoires in COVID-19. The protocol was immunoSEQ multiplex PCR, while the TCRdb copy is restricted to in-frame clones and leaves out a portion. The sample has some 140,000 clones; about 80% are singletons. Source material: peripheral blood. The receptors come from a man aged 60-69 years with acute or convalescent COVID-19.

This clone was counted a single time. V usage is TRBV29-1 and J usage is TRBJ2-2, with a weak D call TRBD1 (6 bases). Germline V gene sequence: CDR1 SQVTM, CDR2 ANQGSEA. CDR3 length: 15 residues. Trimming cost V 4 bases and J 3 bases, with 15 bases left between them. Written as DNA, the CDR3 is TGCAGCGTTGGAAGTCGGACAGAGTACACCGGGGAGCTGTTTTTT. Translating it yields CSVGSRTEYTGELFF.

This chain links TRBV6-5 with TRBJ1-5, with D possibly TRBD1 on 6 matching bases. The V end was cut by 8 bases, the J end by 4 bases, with 15 bases between. Germline assignment: CDR1 MNHEY and CDR2 SVGAGI. This CDR3 contains 14 residues. The CDR3 loop reads CASGSGQTNQPQHF. DNA of the CDR3: TGTGCCAGCGGCTCGGGACAAACAAATCAGCCCCAGCATTTT.

The chain has TRBV11-2 and TRBJ2-1; TRBD2 might be the D (6 bases). The CDR3 has 14 amino acids. Germline V gene sequence: CDR1 SGHAT, CDR2 FQNNGV. The V and J ends lost 2 bases and 4 bases respectively, with 9 bases between them. CDR3 loop: CASSLLALYNEQFF. CDR3 sequence (DNA): TGTGCCAGCAGCTTACTAGCGCTTTACAATGAGCAGTTCTTC.

This clone has just a few counts. This chain connects TRBV6-5 to TRBJ1-2; D call uncertain. The CDR3 runs to 13 residues. Trimming took off 6 bases at V and 4 bases at J, with 12 bases between the two ends. From germline, CDR1 is MNHEY and CDR2 SVGAGI. The CDR3 is CASSVEAPYGYTF. CDR3 DNA: TGTGCCAGCAGCGTCGAGGCTCCCTATGGCTACACCTTC.

As regards this clone: Other DNA sequences in this sample translate to the same CDR3. CDR3 amino acids: CAWTQGNTEAFF. CDR3 nucleotide sequence: TGTGCCTGGACCCAGGGGAACACTGAAGCTTTCTTT. The V gene is TRBV30, the J gene TRBJ1-1; a weak D match, TRBD1 (5 bases). V lost 4 bases, J lost 1 base, and 7 bases lay in between. CDR3 length: 12 amino acids. Per the germline V gene, CDR1 is GTSNPN and CDR2 is SVGIG (reference sequence).

This clone was counted only a few times. The chain has TRBV10-3 and TRBJ2-5; D not resolved. Germline V gene sequence: CDR1 ENHRY, CDR2 SYGVKD. V was cut by 2 bases and J by 5 bases, with 6 bases left in between. There are 12 residues in the CDR3. The DNA of the CDR3 is TGTGCCATCAGTGAGGTAGAGGAGACCCAGTACTTC. This translates into CAISEVEETQYF.

V gene TRBV18 combines with J gene TRBJ1-1, with a weak D call TRBD1 (5 bases). Per the germline V gene, CDR1 is KGHSH and CDR2 is LQKENI. CDR3 length equals 15 residues. The V gene lost 6 bases and the J gene lost 6 bases, with 20 bases spanning the gap. The CDR3 DNA sequence: TGTGCCAGCTCTTGGGCAGGGCGAAGGAGCGCTGAAGCTTTCTTT. Protein product: CASSWAGRRSAEAFF.

This clone was picked up a small number of times. The chain has TRBV27 and TRBJ1-1; D might be TRBD1 (5 bases). The ends were cut back, 5 bases at V and 6 bases at J, with 19 bases in the middle. The CDR3 totals 15 residues. Germline V gene data show CDR1 as MNHEY and CDR2 as SMNVEV (reference sequence). CDR3 sequence (DNA): TGTGCCAGCAGTCCCTACACGGGGGTCGGTGCTGAAGCTTTCTTT. Protein: CASSPYTGVGAEAFF.

The genes are TRBV27 and TRBJ2-7; 7 nucleotides align to TRBD1. CDR3 length equals 17 residues. V was pared by 1 base and J by 0 bases, with 9 bases of the junction left unmatched. Germline V gene data show CDR1 as MNHEY and CDR2 as SMNVEV (reference sequence). Written as DNA, the CDR3 is TGTGCCAGCAGTTTATTCCCACCGGGACAGAGCTCCTACGAGCAGTACTTC. This translates into CASSLFPPGQSSYEQYF.

The rearrangement joins TRBV6-5 to TRBJ1-5, with D unresolved. The V gene lost 6 bases and the J gene lost 5 bases, with 11 bases spanning the gap. Germline CDR1 and CDR2: MNHEY and SVGAGI. CDR3 length equals 13 residues. This CDR3 is CASSRGPYQPQHF. The CDR3 region has the DNA TGTGCCAGCAGCCGCGGCCCTTATCAGCCCCAGCATTTT.

The chain joins TRBV2 to TRBJ2-1; 10 positions agree with TRBD2. Trimming cost V 11 bases and J 6 bases; bases outside gene matches: 7. The germline CDR1 and CDR2 sequences are SNHLY and FYNNEI. The CDR3 is made up of 13 amino acids. This chain's CDR3 is CAGGLAVGNEQFF. The CDR3 DNA is TGTGCCGGAGGACTAGCGGTTGGCAATGAGCAGTTCTTC. The full variable domain, in which reference TRBV2 and TRBJ2-1 provide the parts outside the CDR3, is EPEVTQTPSHQVTQMGQEVILRCVPISNHLYFYWYRQILGQKVEFLVSFYNNEISEKSEIFDDQFSVERPDGSNFTLKIRSTKLEDSAMYFCAGGLAVGNEQFFGPGTRLTVL.

This chain links TRBV20-1 with TRBJ2-5, with D unresolved. V gave up 2 bases and J gave up 5 bases, with 6 bases separating them. The CDR3 has 11 amino acids. Germline V gene data show CDR1 as DFQATT and CDR2 as SNEGSKA (reference sequence). CDR3: CSARFRETQYF. CDR3 DNA sequence: TGCAGTGCTAGATTTCGGGAGACCCAGTACTTC.

The rearrangement uses TRBV28 and TRBJ2-3; 10 bases are shared with TRBD2. The CDR3 runs to 16 residues. CDR1 and CDR2 from the germline V gene are MDHEN and SYDVKM. Losses at the gene ends were 8 bases for V and 6 bases for J; bases not matched to a gene: 14. CDR3 protein: CASGFPSGRAGDTQYF. CDR3 DNA sequence: TGTGCCAGCGGCTTCCCAAGCGGGAGGGCAGGGGATACGCAGTATTTT. Together with reference TRBV28 and TRBJ2-3, the CDR3 gives the full variable domain: DVKVTQSSRYLVKRTGEKVFLECVQDMDHENMFWYRQDPGLGLRLIYFSYDVKMKEKGDIPEGYSVSREKKERFSLILESASTNQTSMYLCASGFPSGRAGDTQYFGPGTRLTVL.

This chain connects TRBV5-1 to TRBJ1-1; 9 bases map to TRBD1. The ends lost 1 base at V and 5 bases at J; junction bases unmatched: 3. The CDR3 runs 14 residues. Germline V CDR1 and CDR2: SGHRS, YFSETQ. Here the CDR3 reads CASSLPGTGTEAFF. The CDR3 region has the DNA TGCGCCAGCAGCTTGCCCGGGACAGGGACTGAAGCTTTCTTT.

With regard to this clone: Other DNA sequences in the sample encode the same CDR3. The CDR3 bases are TGTGCCAGCAGCTTTGGCGGGAGCTCCTACGAGCAGTACTTC. Its translation is CASSFGGSSYEQYF. This rearrangement joins TRBV7-2 to TRBJ2-7; the match to TRBD2 covers 7 bases. The CDR3 extends over 14 amino acids. Germline CDR1 and CDR2: SGHTA and FQGNSA. The ends lost 3 bases at V and 0 bases at J; junction bases unmatched: 2.

The chain joins TRBV18 to TRBJ1-3; D remains ambiguous. Germline lookup yields CDR1 KGHSH and CDR2 LQKENI. The V gene lost 3 bases and the J gene lost 0 bases, with 12 bases spanning the gap. The CDR3 has 16 residues. As DNA, the CDR3 is TGTGCCAGCTCACCGCCGGGTGTTAACTCTGGAAACACCATATATTTT. It translates to CASSPPGVNSGNTIYF.

The rearrangement joins TRBV7-2 to TRBJ1-6; D not certain. This CDR3 has 15 amino acids. Germline V gives CDR1 SGHTA, CDR2 FQGNSA. V lost 8 bases to trimming and J lost 7 bases, with 18 bases between them. CDR3 region: CASSLDGRPNSPLHF. CDR3 DNA: TGTGCCAGCTCCCTAGACGGGAGGCCGAATTCACCCCTCCACTTT.

The V gene is TRBV19, the J gene TRBJ2-3; no firm D call. Looked up from germline, CDR1 is LNHDA and CDR2 is SQIVND (reference sequence). Trimming cost V 7 bases and J 6 bases, with 8 bases left between them. The CDR3 is 11 amino acids. DNA of the CDR3: TGTGCCAGTACCCAGTGGGATACGCAGTATTTT. Translating it yields CASTQWDTQYF.

The chain joins TRBV5-1 to TRBJ1-2; D possibly corresponds to TRBD1 (6 bases). Trimming removed 2 bases at V and 8 bases at J, with 16 bases between. The CDR3 has 14 amino acids. The germline V gene encodes CDR1 SGHRS and CDR2 YFSETQ. The CDR3 sequence is CASSLGGGPLGYTF. CDR3 DNA sequence: TGCGCCAGCAGCTTAGGGGGTGGCCCGCTGGGCTACACCTTC. Combining the CDR3 with reference TRBV5-1 and TRBJ1-2 gives the whole variable domain KAGVTQTPRYLIKTRGQQVTLSCSPISGHRSVSWYQQTPGQGLQFLFEYFSETQRNKGNFPGRFSGRQFSNSRSEMNVSTLELGDSALYLCASSLGGGPLGYTFGSGTRLTVV.

This chain joins TRBV3-1 (or the pseudogene TRBV3-2) and TRBJ1-3; no clear D. This CDR3 contains 14 residues. V shed 1 base and J shed 3 bases, with 7 bases lying between them. CDR1 and CDR2 from the germline V gene are LGHDT and YNNKEL (reference sequence). The CDR3 reads CASSQGQDGNTIYF. The CDR3, as DNA: TGTGCCAGCAGCCAAGGGCAGGATGGAAACACCATATATTTT.

This clone was detected only a few times. This chain connects TRBV3-1 (or the pseudogene TRBV3-2) to TRBJ2-1; TRBD1 is a possible D gene (5 bases). Germline values: CDR1 LGHDT, CDR2 YNNKEL (reference sequence). The CDR3 contains 13 residues. The ends were cut back, 2 bases at V and 4 bases at J, with 6 bases in the middle. The CDR3 DNA follows: TGTGCCAGCAGCCAAAAGGGGTACAATGAGCAGTTCTTC. Protein: CASSQKGYNEQFF.